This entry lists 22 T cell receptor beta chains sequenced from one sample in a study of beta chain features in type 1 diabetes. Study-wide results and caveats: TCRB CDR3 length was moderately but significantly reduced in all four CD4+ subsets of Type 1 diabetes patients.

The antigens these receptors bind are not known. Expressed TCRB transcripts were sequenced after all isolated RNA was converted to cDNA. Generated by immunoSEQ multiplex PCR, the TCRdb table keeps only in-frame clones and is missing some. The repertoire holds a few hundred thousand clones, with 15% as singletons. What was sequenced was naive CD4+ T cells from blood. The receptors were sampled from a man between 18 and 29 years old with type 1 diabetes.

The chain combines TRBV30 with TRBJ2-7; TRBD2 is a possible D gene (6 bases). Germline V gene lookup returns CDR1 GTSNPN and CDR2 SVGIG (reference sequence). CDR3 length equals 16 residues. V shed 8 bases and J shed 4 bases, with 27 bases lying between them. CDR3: CARSLGGAYRGYEQYF. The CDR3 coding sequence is TGTGCCCGGTCCCTTGGGGGAGCCTACCGGGGGTACGAGCAGTACTTC.

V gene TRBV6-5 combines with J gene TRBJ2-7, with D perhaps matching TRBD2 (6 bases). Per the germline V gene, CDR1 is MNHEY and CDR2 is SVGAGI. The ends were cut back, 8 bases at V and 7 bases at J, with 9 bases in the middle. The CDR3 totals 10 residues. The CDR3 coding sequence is TGTGCCAGCGGAGGAGGGGAGCAGTACTTC. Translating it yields CASGGGEQYF.

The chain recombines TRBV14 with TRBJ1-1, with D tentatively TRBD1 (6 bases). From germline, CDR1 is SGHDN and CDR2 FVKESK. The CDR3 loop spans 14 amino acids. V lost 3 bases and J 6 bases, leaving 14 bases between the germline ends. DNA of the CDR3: TGTGCCAGCAGCCACAGAACAGGGTGGGCTGAAGCTTTCTTT. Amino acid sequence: CASSHRTGWAEAFF.

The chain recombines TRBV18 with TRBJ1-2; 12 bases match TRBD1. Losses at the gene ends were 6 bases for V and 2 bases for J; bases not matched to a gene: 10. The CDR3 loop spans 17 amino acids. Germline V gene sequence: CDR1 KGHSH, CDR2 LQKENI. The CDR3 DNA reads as TGTGCCAGCTCCACCAAAGGGACAGGGGGCGAAAACTATGGCTACACCTTC. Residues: CASSTKGTGGENYGYTF.

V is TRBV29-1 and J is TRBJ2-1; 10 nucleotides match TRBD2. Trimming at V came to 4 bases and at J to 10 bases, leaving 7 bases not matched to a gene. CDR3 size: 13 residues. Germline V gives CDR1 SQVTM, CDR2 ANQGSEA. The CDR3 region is CSVVSIAGGEQFF. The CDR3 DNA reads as TGCAGCGTTGTTTCGATAGCGGGGGGAGAGCAGTTCTTC.

CDR3 bases: TGCAGCGTTGCAGGTGTTCAGGCGAACACTGAAGCTTTCTTT. This gives the protein CSVAGVQANTEAFF. The gene calls are TRBV29-1 and TRBJ1-1; no clear D. Looked up from germline, CDR1 is SQVTM and CDR2 is ANQGSEA. The V and J ends lost 4 bases and 1 base respectively, with 13 bases between them. The CDR3 is 14 residues long.

Here the CDR3 DNA reads TGTGCCAGCAGCTTAGGCATCCAGGGAGCTTTCTTT. Translation: CASSLGIQGAFF. V is TRBV7-9 and J is TRBJ1-1; D perhaps matches TRBD1 (5 bases). This CDR3 contains 12 residues. The germline gives CDR1 SEHNR, CDR2 FQNEAQ (reference sequence). The V and J ends lost 1 base and 10 bases respectively, with 10 bases between them.

In nucleotides, the CDR3 is TGTGCCAGTAGTTCCTCGACTAGCTCCTACAATGAGCAGTTCTTC. Protein product: CASSSSTSSYNEQFF. The chain uses TRBV19 and TRBJ2-1; perhaps TRBD2 as D (6 bases). Germline values: CDR1 LNHDA, CDR2 SQIVND (reference sequence). The V and J ends lost 5 bases and 0 bases respectively, with 11 bases between them. This CDR3 region has 15 residues.

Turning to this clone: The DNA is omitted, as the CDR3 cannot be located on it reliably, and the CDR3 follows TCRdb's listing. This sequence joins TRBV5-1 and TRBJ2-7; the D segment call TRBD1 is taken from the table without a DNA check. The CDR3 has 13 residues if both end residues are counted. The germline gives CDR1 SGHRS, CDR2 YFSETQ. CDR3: CASSLVGQGALYF.

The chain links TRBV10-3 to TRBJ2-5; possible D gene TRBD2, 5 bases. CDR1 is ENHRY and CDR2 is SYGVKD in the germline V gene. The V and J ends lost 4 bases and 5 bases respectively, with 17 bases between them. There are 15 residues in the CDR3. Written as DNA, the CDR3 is TGTGCCATCAGTGTTCCGGCGGGCGGACGGGAGACCCAGTACTTC. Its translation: CAISVPAGGRETQYF.

The CDR3, as DNA: TGTGCCAGCAGCTTCACCGGGACAGTGAACACTGAAGCTTTCTTT. Amino acid sequence: CASSFTGTVNTEAFF. The gene calls are TRBV5-4 and TRBJ1-1, with TRBD1 identical over 7 bases. The CDR3 contains 15 residues. The germline CDR1 and CDR2 sequences are SGHNT and YYREEE (reference sequence). V was pared by 2 bases and J by 0 bases, with 4 bases of the junction left unmatched.

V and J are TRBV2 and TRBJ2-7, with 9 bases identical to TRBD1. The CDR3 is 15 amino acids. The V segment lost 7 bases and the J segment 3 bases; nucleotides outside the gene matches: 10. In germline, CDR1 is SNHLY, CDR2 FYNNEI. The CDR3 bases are TGTGCCAGCACCCTCTTGGGGACAGGGAACTACGAGCAGTACTTC. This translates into CASTLLGTGNYEQYF.

CDR3 coding DNA: TGCAGCGTCGCCTTGAGGCAGGGGAACACTGAAGCTTTCTTT. Translating gives CSVALRQGNTEAFF. The chain couples TRBV29-1 to TRBJ1-1, with D possibly matching TRBD1 (5 bases). V was cut by 6 bases and J by 1 base, with 15 bases left in between. The germline gives CDR1 SQVTM, CDR2 ANQGSEA. CDR3 length equals 14 residues.

CDR3 sequence (DNA): TGTGCCAGCAGCGTAATTGGGACAGCAGAGACCCAGTACTTC. Amino acid sequence: CASSVIGTAETQYF. This chain links TRBV9 with TRBJ2-5; 7 nucleotides align to TRBD1. Germline V gene data show CDR1 as SGDLS and CDR2 as YYNGEE. The CDR3 totals 14 residues. The V segment lost 1 base and the J segment 4 bases; nucleotides outside the gene matches: 4. Looking up the rest from reference TRBV9 and TRBJ2-5 gives the full variable domain: DSGVTQTPKHLITATGQRVTLRCSPRSGDLSVYWYQQSLDQGLQFLIQYYNGEERAKGNILERFSAQQFPDLHSELNLSSLELGDSALYFCASSVIGTAETQYFGPGTRLLVL.

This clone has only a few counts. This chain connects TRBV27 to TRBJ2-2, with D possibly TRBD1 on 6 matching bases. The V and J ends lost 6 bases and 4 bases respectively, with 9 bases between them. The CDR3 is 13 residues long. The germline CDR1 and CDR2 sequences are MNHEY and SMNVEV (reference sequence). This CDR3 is CASRRQATGELFF. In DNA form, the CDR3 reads TGTGCCAGCAGACGACAGGCCACCGGGGAGCTGTTTTTT.

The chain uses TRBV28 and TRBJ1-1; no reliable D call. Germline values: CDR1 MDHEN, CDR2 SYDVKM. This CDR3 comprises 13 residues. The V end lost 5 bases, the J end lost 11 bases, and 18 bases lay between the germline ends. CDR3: CASSLSSSLVAFF. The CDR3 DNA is TGTGCCAGCAGTCTTAGTTCGAGTTTGGTGGCTTTCTTT.

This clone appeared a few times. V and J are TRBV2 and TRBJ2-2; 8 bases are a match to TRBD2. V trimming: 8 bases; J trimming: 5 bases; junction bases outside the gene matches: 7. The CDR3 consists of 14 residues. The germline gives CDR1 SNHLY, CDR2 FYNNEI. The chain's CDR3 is CASGTSAETGELFF. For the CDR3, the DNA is TGTGCCAGCGGGACTAGTGCGGAAACCGGGGAGCTGTTTTTT.

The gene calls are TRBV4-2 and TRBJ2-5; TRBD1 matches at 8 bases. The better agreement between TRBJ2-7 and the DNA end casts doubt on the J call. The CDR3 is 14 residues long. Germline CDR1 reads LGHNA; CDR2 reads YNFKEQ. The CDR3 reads CASSRTGTLYEQYF. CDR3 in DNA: TGTGCCAGCAGCAGGACAGGGACCCTCTACGAGCAGTACTTC.

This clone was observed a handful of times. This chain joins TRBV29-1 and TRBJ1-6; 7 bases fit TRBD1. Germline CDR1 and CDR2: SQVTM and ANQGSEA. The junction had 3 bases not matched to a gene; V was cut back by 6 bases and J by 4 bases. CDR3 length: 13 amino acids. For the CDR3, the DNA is TGCAGCGTGGGGACAGATTATAATTCACCCCTCCACTTT. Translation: CSVGTDYNSPLHF.

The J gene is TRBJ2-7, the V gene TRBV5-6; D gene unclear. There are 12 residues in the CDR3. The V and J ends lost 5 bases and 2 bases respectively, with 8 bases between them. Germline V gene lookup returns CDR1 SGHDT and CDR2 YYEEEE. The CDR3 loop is CASSSHTYEQYF. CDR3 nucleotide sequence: TGTGCCAGCAGTTCCCACACCTACGAGCAGTACTTC.

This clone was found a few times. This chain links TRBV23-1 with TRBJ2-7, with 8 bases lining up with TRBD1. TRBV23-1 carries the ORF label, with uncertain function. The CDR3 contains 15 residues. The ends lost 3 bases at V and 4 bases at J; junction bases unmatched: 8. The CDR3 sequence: CASSQLGRQGYEQYF. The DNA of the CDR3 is TGCGCCAGCAGTCAGCTTGGCAGACAGGGGTACGAGCAGTACTTC.

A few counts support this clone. CDR3 sequence reads: CASIQGEARAFF. In nucleotides, the CDR3 is TGTGCCAGCATCCAAGGGGAGGCGCGAGCTTTCTTT. The chain carries TRBV21-1 and TRBJ1-1. TRBV21-1 is reported as a pseudogene. The CDR3 contains 12 residues.